This entry describes one TCR beta chain. This clone was observed once. The antigen this receptor binds is unknown. No qualities accompany the bases; no much larger clone lies one base away. TCRbeta CDR3 regions were amplified from genomic DNA by means of the immunoSEQ Assay, a bias-controlled multiplex PCR. The paper's data handling went like this. The number of nucleated cells in each sample was estimated from the amplification of reference gene primers within the assay. Sequence reads were collapsed and filtered to measure the absolute abundance of every unique TCRbeta CDR3 rearrangement. For each sample, productive Simpson clonality was calculated as the square root of Simpson's diversity index over productive rearrangements. What TCRdb holds here is the immuneACCESS table cut down to in-frame rearrangements. Part of the clones is not present; checked against another copy, under half of the missing clones reflect an unresolved V gene, and the others are unexplained. The V and J calls and clone size come from that table; D and trimming were worked out from the DNA. Here the sample has 230,000 or so clones; around 82% occur a single time. Roughly 8.8% of the sample rests with the top ten.

These data belong to a study of blood T cell repertoires in COVID-19 (dated by TCRdb to about 2020). Regarding the study in general: Collaborator samples came from the United States, Italy and Spain and covered acute and convalescent phases of COVID-19. The material from the prospective study consisted of cDNA or gDNA derived from T cells, B-cell-depleted T cells, or PBMCs. Sample metadata almost always included a de-identified subject ID, COVID-19 status, age in years and sex. Samples came from the ongoing ImmuneRACE study (first 160 participants) plus 1,254 subjects from 6 global collaborators. The repertoires were released in a freely available public database meant as a resource for research on the immune response to SARS-CoV-2. HLA class I and class II types, where available, came from metadata supplied by the sample provider rather than from assay-based typing. The dataset comprised deeply sampled blood TCRbeta repertoires from subjects exposed to, actively infected with, or recovered from COVID-19. Study-wide findings and limitations: How much clinical and demographic metadata was included differed by source and by participant, and the metadata was provided uncurated.

Taken from the germline V gene, the CDR1 and CDR2 loops are SGHRS and YFSETQ. V and J are trimmed by 4 bases and 8 bases, and the gene matches miss 7 bases of the junction. From cysteine to phenylalanine, the CDR3 is 14 amino acids long. Just CDR3 DNA is preserved here, 42 bases in frame from base 1. Whole blood was collected in K2EDTA tubes by collaborating institutions according to the institutions' own protocols. For TCRbeta analysis, collaborators shipped samples as frozen whole blood, isolated PBMCs, or DNA extracted from either of those sample types. This receptor was obtained from a man aged 35 to 55 with active or convalescent COVID-19. What was sequenced was peripheral blood. Here the chain combines TRBV5-1 and TRBJ2-1; 9 central bases correspond to TRBD2. The base sequence is TGCGCCAGCAGCGGGGGCGGGGGGGCCTATGAGCAGTTCTTC. This sequence encodes CASSGGGGAYEQFF.